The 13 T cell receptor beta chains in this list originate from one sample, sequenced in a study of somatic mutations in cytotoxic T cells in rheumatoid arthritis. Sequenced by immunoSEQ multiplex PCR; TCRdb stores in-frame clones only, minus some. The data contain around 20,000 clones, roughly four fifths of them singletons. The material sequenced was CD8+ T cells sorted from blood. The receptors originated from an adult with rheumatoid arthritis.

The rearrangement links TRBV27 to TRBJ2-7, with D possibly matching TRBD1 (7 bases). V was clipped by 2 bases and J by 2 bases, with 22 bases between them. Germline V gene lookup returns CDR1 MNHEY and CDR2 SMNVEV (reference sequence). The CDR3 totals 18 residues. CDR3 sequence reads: CASSLKGQGGGTAYEQYF. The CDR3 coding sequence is TGTGCCAGCAGTTTAAAGGGGCAGGGGGGAGGAACCGCCTACGAGCAGTACTTC.

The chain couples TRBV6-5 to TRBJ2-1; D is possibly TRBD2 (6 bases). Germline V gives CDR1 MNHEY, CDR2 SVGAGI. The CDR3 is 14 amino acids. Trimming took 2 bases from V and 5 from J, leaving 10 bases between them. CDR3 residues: CASSYTRGNNEQFF. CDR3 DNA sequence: TGTGCCAGCAGTTACACCCGGGGGAACAATGAGCAGTTCTTC.

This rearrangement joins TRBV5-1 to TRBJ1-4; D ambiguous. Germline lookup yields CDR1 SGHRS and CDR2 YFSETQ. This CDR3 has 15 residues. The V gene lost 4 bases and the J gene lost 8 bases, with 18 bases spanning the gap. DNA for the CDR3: TGCGCCAGCAGCCCCCCCCCATTCAGGTACGAAAAACTGTTTTTT. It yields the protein CASSPPPFRYEKLFF.

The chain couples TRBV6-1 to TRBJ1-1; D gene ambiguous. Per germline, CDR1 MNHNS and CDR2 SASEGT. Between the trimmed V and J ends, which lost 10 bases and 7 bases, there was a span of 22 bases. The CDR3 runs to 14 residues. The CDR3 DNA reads TGTGCCACGAGGGAATTACAGCTGAATGTTGAAGCTTTCTTT. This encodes CATRELQLNVEAFF.

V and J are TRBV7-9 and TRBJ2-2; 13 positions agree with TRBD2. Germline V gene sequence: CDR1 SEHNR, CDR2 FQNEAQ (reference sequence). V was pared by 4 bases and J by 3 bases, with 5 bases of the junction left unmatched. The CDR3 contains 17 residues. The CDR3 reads CASSSGLAGAYTGELFF. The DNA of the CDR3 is TGTGCCAGCAGCTCAGGACTAGCGGGGGCCTACACCGGGGAGCTGTTTTTT.

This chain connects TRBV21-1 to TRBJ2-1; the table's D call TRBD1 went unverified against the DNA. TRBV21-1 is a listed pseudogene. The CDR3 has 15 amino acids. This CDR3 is CASNWDRKGYNEQFF. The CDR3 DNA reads TGTGCCAGCAACTGGGACAGGAAAGGCTACAATGAGCAGTTCTTC.

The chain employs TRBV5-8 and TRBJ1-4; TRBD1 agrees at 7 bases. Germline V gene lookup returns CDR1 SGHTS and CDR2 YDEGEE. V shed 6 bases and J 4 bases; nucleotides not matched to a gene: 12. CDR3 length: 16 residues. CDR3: CASTIPGTAYNEKLFF. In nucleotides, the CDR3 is TGTGCCAGCACAATTCCCGGGACAGCCTATAATGAAAAACTGTTTTTT.

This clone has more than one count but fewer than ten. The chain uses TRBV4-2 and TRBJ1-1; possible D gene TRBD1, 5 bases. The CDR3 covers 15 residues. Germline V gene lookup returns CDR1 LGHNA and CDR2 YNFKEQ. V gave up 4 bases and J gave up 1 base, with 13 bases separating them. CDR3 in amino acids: CASSPGTPGNTEAFF. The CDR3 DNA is TGTGCCAGCAGCCCGGGGACGCCCGGGAACACTGAAGCTTTCTTT.

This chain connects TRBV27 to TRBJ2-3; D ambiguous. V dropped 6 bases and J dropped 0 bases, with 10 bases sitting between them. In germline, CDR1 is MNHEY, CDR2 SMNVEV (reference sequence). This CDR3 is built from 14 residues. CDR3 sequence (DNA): TGTGCCAGCAGCCCACCCGCTAGCACAGATACGCAGTATTTT. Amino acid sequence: CASSPPASTDTQYF.

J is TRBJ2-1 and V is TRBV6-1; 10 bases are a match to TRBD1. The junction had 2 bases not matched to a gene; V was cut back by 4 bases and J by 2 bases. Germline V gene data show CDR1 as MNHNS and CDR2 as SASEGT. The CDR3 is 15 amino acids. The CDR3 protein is CASSVDRGAYNEQFF. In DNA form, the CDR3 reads TGTGCCAGCAGTGTGGACAGGGGGGCCTACAATGAGCAGTTCTTC.

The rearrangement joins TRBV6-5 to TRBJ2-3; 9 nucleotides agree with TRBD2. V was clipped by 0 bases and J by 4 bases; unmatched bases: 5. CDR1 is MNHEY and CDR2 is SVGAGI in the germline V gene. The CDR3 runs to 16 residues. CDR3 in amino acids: CASSYSAGGGADTQYF. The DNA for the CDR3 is TGTGCCAGCAGTTACTCGGCGGGAGGGGGGGCAGATACGCAGTATTTT.

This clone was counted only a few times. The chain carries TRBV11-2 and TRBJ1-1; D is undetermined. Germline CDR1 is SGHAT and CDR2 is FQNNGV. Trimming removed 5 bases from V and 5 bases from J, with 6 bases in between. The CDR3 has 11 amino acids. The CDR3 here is CASSLSTEAFF. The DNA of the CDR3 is TGTGCCAGCAGCCTCTCGACTGAAGCTTTCTTT.

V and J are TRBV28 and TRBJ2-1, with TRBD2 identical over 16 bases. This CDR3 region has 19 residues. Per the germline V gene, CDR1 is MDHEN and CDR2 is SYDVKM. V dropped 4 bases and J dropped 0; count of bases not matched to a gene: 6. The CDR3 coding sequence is TGTGCCAGCAGTTCAGGGACTAGCGGGAGGGGGGCCTCCTACAATGAGCAGTTCTTC. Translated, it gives CASSSGTSGRGASYNEQFF.